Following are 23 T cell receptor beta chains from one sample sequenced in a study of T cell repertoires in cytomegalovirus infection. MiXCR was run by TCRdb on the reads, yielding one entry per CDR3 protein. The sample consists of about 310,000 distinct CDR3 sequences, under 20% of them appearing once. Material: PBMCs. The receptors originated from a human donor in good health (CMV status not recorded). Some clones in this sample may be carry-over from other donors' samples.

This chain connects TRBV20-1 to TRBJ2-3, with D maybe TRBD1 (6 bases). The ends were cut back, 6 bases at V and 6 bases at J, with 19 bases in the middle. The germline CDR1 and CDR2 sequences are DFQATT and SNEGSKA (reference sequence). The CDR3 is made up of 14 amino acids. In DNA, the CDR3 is TGCAGTGCCAGTCACAACAGGGATGCGGATACGCAGTATTTT. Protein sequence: CSASHNRDADTQYF.

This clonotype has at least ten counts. The CDR3 spells CASSFPGPDEQFF. The DNA for the CDR3 is TGTGCCAGCAGTTTCCCAGGGCCGGATGAGCAGTTCTTC. The rearrangement joins TRBV12-3 or TRBV12-4 to TRBJ2-1, with D possibly matching TRBD1 (5 bases). Trimming removed 3 bases from V and 8 bases from J, with 11 bases in between. The CDR3 has 13 amino acids.

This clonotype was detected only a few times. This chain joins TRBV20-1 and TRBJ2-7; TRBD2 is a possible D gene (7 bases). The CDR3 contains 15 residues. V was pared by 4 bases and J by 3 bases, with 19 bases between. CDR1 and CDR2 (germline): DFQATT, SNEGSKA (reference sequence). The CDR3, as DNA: TGCAGTGCTAACTCCCTAGGGGGGGAGGGCTACGAGCAGTACTTC. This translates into CSANSLGGEGYEQYF.

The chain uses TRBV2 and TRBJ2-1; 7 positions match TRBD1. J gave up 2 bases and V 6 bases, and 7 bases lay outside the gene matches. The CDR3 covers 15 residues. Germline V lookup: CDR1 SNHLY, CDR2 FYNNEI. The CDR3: CASRARDSPYNEQFF. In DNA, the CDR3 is TGTGCCAGCAGGGCCCGGGACAGCCCCTACAATGAGCAGTTCTTC.

In DNA, the CDR3 is TGTGCCAGCAGCTTGGCCTTCGGGACTACGGGATTCTACGAGCAGTACTTC. Encoded protein: CASSLAFGTTGFYEQYF. The chain couples TRBV5-4 to TRBJ2-7, with 7 nucleotides matching TRBD2. Looked up from germline, CDR1 is SGHNT and CDR2 is YYREEE (reference sequence). This CDR3 contains 17 residues. The trim removed 0 bases at V and 3 bases at J, leaving 12 bases unmatched.

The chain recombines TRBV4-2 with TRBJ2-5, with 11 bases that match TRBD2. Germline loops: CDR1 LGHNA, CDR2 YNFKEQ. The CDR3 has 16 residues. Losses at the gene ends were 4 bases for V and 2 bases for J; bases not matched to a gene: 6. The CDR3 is CASSLRLAGPQETQYF. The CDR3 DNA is TGTGCCAGCAGCCTCCGACTAGCGGGGCCTCAAGAGACCCAGTACTTC.

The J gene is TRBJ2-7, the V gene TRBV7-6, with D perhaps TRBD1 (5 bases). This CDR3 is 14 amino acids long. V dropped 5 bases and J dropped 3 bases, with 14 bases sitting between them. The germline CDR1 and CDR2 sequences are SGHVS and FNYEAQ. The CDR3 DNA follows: TGTGCCAGCAGCCCGAAACAGGTGGACTACGAGCAGTACTTC. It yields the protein CASSPKQVDYEQYF. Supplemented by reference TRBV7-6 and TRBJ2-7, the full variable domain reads GAGVSQSPRYKVTKRGQDVALRCDPISGHVSLYWYRQALGQGPEFLTYFNYEAQQDKSGLPNDRFSAERPEGSISTLTIQRTEQRDSAMYRCASSPKQVDYEQYFGPGTRLTVT.

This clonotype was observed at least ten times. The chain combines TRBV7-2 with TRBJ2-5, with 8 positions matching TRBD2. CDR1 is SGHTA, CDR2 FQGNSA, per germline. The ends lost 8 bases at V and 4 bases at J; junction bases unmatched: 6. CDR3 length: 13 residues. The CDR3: CASLLGLAETQYF. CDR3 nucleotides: TGTGCCAGCCTACTAGGACTAGCAGAGACCCAGTACTTC.

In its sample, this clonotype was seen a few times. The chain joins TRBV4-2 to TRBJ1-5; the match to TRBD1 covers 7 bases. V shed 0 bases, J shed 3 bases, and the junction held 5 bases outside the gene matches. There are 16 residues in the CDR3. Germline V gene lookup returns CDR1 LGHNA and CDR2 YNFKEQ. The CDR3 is CASSQEGGTVNQPQHF. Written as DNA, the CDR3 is TGTGCCAGCAGCCAAGAAGGGGGCACCGTCAATCAGCCCCAGCATTTT.

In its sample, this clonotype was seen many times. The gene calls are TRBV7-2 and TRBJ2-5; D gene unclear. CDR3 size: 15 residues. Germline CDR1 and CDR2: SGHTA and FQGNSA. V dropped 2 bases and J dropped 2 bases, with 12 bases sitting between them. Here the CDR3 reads CASSLRVGIQETQYF. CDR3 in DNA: TGTGCCAGCAGCTTAAGGGTGGGGATTCAAGAGACCCAGTACTTC.

CDR3 nucleotide sequence: TGTGCCAGCAGTACGACAGGAGATACGCAGTATTTT. Protein: CASSTTGDTQYF. The chain combines TRBV7-6 with TRBJ2-3, with D possibly matching TRBD1 (6 bases). V lost 6 bases and J lost 5, with 9 bases in between. This CDR3 spans 12 amino acids. Germline V lookup: CDR1 SGHVS, CDR2 FNYEAQ.

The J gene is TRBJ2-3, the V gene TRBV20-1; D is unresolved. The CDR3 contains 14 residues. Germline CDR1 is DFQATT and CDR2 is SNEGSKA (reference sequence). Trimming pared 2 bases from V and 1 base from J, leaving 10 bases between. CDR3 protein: CSARPPSGTDTQYF. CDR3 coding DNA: TGCAGTGCTAGACCACCGTCCGGCACAGATACGCAGTATTTT.

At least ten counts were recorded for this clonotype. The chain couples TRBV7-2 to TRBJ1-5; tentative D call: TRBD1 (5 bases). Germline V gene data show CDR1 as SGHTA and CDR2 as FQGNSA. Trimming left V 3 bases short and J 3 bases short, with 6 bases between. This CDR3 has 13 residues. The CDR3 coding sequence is TGTGCCAGCAGCTTGGACAACAATCAGCCCCAGCATTTT. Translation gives CASSLDNNQPQHF.

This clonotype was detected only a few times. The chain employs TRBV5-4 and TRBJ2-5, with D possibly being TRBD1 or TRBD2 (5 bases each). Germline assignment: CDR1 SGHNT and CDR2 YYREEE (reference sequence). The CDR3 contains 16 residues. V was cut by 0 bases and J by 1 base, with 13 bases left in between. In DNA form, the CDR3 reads TGTGCCAGCAGCTTGGTGAGGGGCGCTTTCCAAGAGACCCAGTACTTC. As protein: CASSLVRGAFQETQYF.

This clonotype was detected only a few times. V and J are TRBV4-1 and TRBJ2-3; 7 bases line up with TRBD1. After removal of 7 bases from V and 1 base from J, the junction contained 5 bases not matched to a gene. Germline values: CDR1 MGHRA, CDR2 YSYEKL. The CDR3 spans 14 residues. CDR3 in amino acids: CASKRGRGTDTQYF. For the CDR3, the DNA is TGCGCCAGCAAAAGGGGGCGGGGCACAGATACGCAGTATTTT.

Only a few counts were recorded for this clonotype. The CDR3 bases are TGCAGTGCTAGGTTGGGGAACTTGAACACTGAAGCTTTCTTT. Amino acids: CSARLGNLNTEAFF. The chain employs TRBV20-1 and TRBJ1-1; D is unclear. From germline, CDR1 is DFQATT and CDR2 SNEGSKA (reference sequence). V lost 3 bases and J lost 0, with 11 bases in between. This CDR3 region has 14 residues.

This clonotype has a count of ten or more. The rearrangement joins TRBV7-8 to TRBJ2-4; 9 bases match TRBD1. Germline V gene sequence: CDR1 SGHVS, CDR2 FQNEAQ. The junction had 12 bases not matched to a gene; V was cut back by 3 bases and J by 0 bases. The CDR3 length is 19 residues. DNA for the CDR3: TGTGCCAGCAGCTTTGTCCGGGACAGGGTACTACTAGCCAAAAACATTCAGTACTTC. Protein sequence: CASSFVRDRVLLAKNIQYF.

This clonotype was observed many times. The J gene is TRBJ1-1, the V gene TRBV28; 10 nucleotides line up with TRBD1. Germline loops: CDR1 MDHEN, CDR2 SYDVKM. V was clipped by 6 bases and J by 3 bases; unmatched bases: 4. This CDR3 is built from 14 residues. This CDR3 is CASRWTGGDTEAFF. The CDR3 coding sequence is TGTGCCAGCAGGTGGACAGGGGGGGACACTGAAGCTTTCTTT.

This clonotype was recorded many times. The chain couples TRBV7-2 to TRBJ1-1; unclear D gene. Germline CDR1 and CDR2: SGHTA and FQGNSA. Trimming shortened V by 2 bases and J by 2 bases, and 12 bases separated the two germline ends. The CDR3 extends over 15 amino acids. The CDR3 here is CASSLRFSPNTEAFF. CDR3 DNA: TGTGCCAGCAGCTTAAGGTTCAGCCCCAACACTGAAGCTTTCTTT.

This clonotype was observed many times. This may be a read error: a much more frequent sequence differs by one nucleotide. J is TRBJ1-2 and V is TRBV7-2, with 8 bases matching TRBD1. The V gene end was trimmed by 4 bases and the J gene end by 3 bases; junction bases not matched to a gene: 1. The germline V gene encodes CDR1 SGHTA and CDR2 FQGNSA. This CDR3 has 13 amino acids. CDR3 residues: CASSSGQDYGYTF. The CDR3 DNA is TGTGCCAGCAGCTCGGGACAGGACTATGGCTACACCTTC.

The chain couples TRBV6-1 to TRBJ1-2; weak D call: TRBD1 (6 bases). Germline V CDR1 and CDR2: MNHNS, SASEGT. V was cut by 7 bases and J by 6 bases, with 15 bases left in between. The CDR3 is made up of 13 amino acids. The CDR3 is CASTSGTRDGYTF. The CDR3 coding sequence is TGTGCCAGCACCTCAGGGACAAGGGATGGCTACACCTTC.

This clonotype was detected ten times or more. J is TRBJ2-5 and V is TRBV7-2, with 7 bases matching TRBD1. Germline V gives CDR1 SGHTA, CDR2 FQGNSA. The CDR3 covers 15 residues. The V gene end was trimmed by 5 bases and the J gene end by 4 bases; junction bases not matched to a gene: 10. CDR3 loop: CASSHQQGFRETQYF. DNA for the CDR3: TGTGCCAGCAGCCACCAACAGGGGTTTAGAGAGACCCAGTACTTC.

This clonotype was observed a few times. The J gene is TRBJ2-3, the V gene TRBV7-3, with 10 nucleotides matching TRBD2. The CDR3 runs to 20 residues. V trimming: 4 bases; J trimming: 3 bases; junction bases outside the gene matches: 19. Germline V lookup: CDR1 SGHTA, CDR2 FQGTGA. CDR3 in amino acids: CASSSPGSTSGGAGTDTQYF. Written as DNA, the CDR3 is TGTGCCAGCAGCTCCCCCGGTTCGACAAGCGGGGGGGCCGGAACAGATACGCAGTATTTT.